This TCR beta chain originates from a study of blood T cell repertoires in COVID-19. Turning to the study itself: T cells, B-cell-depleted T cells, or PBMCs supplied cDNA or gDNA.

CDR1 is ENHRY and CDR2 is SYGVKD in the germline V gene. The V end was cut by 7 bases, the J end by 4 bases, with 16 bases between. The CDR3 is 14 residues long. TCRdb's table, derived via immunoSEQ multiplex PCR, lists solely in-frame clones and lacks some. This table holds 130,000 to 150,000 clones, 85% found once. V gene TRBV10-3 combines with J gene TRBJ1-2; a weak D match, TRBD1 (5 bases). The sequencing input was peripheral blood. The TCR comes from a woman aged 40-49 years with active or convalescent COVID-19. In nucleotides, the CDR3 is TGTGCCATCACCCGACGGGGGGAGGCCTATGGCTACACCTTC. This codes for CAITRRGEAYGYTF.